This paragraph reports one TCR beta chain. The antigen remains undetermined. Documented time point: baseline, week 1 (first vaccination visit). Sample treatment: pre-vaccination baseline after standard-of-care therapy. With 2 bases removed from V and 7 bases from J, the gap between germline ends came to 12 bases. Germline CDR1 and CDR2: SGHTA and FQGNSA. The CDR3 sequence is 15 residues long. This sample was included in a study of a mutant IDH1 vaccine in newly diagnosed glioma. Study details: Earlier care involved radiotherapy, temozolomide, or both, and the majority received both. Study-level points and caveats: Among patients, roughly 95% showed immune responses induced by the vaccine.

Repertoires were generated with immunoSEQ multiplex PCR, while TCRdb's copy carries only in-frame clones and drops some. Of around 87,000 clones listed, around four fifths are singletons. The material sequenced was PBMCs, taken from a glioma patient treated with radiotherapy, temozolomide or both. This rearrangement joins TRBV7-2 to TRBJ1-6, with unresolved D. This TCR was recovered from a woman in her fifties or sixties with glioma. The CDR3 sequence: CASSLQKVSNSPLHF. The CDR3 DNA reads TGTGCCAGCAGCTTACAAAAGGTTTCCAATTCACCCCTCCACTTT.